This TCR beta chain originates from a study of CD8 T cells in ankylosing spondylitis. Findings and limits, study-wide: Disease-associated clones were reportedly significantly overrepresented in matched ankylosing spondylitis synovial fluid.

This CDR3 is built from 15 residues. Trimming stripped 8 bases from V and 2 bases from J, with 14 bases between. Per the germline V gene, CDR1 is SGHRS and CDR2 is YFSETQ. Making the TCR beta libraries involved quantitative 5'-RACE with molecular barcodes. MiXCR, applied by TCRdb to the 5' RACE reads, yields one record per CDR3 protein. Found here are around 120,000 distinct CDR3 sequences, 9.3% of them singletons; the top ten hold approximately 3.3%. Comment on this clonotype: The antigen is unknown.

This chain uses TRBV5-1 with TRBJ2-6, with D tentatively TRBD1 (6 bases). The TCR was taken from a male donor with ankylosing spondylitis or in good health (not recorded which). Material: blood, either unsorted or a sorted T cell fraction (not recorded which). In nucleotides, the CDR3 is TGCGCCAGGCGGACAGAATTCCCTGGGGCCAACGTCCTGACTTTC. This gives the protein CARRTEFPGANVLTF.